A selection of T cell receptor beta chains follows, all from one sample in a study of CD8 T cells in ankylosing spondylitis. Via MiXCR, TCRdb re-called the 5' RACE reads, giving one row per CDR3 protein. The sample consists of 350,000 to 550,000 distinct CDR3 sequences, about 25% of them appearing once. The sample comprised blood, either unsorted or a sorted T cell fraction (not recorded which). These receptors originate from a male donor with ankylosing spondylitis. Both conserved end residues are part of each CDR3. Each record gives: J gene, D gene, clone size, V gene, CDR3 protein, CDR3 DNA. The D gene is left open where the match is weak. Clone sizes are given selectively: once, few, many, or a class where the clone is expanded.

J gene: TRBJ2-7
D gene: TRBD2
clone size: few
V gene: TRBV11-2
CDR3 protein: CASSARELLEQYF
CDR3 DNA: TGTGCCAGCAGCGCGCGGGAGCTTTTGGAGCAGTACTTC

J gene: TRBJ2-7
D gene: .
clone size: .
V gene: TRBV4-2
CDR3 protein: CASSSTPGGSYEQYF
CDR3 DNA: TGTGCCAGCAGCTCCACCCCCGGGGGCTCATACGAGCAGTACTTC

J gene: TRBJ1-4
D gene: .
clone size: .
V gene: TRBV4-1
CDR3 protein: CASSQGVGAGEKLFF
CDR3 DNA: TGCGCCAGCAGCCAAGGAGTAGGGGCTGGGGAAAAACTGTTTTTT

J gene: TRBJ1-3
D gene: .
clone size: .
V gene: TRBV5-1
CDR3 protein: CASSLGTSWGNTIYF
CDR3 DNA: TGCGCCAGCAGCTTGGGAACGAGCTGGGGAAACACCATATATTTT

J gene: TRBJ2-7
D gene: TRBD1
clone size: few
V gene: TRBV4-2
CDR3 protein: CASSQVGDRGFTYEQYF
CDR3 DNA: TGTGCCAGCAGCCAAGTGGGGGACAGGGGTTTCACCTACGAGCAGTACTTC

J gene: TRBJ2-1
D gene: TRBD2
clone size: .
V gene: TRBV29-1
CDR3 protein: CSVYFSGGSYNEQFF
CDR3 DNA: TGCAGCGTCTACTTTAGCGGGGGCTCCTACAATGAGCAGTTCTTC

J gene: TRBJ1-5
D gene: .
clone size: .
V gene: TRBV21-1
CDR3 protein: CASSKLNRGADQPQHF
CDR3 DNA: TGTGCCAGCAGCAAACTTAACAGGGGGGCAGATCAGCCCCAGCATTTT

J gene: TRBJ2-7
D gene: .
clone size: .
V gene: TRBV15
CDR3 protein: CATSLKQGYEQYF
CDR3 DNA: TGTGCCACCAGCTTGAAACAGGGTTACGAGCAGTACTTC

J gene: TRBJ2-5
D gene: TRBD2
clone size: few
V gene: TRBV11-2
CDR3 protein: CASRNQIAGGQETQYF
CDR3 DNA: TGTGCCAGCAGAAACCAAATCGCGGGAGGCCAAGAGACCCAGTACTTC

J gene: TRBJ1-1
D gene: TRBD1
clone size: .
V gene: TRBV5-1
CDR3 protein: CASSSRDSSYTEAFF
CDR3 DNA: TGCGCCAGCAGCTCCCGGGACAGTTCCTACACTGAAGCTTTCTTT

J gene: TRBJ1-4
D gene: .
clone size: few
V gene: TRBV10-3
CDR3 protein: CAISGPPGLKATNEKLFF
CDR3 DNA: TGTGCCATCAGTGGGCCGCCGGGACTCAAAGCAACTAATGAAAAACTGTTTTTT

J gene: TRBJ2-1
D gene: TRBD1
clone size: few
V gene: TRBV5-1
CDR3 protein: CASSLMTGTYNEQFF
CDR3 DNA: TGCGCCAGCAGCCTGATGACAGGGACCTACAATGAGCAGTTCTTC